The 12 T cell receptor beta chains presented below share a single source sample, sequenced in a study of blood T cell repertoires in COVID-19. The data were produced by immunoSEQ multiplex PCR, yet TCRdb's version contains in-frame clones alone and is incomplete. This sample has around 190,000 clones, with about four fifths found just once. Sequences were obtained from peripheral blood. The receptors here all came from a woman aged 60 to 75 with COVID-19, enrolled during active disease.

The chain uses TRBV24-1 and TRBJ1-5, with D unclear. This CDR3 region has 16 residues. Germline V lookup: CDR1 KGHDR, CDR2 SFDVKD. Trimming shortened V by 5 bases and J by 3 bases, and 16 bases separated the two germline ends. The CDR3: CATSATARGDNQPQHF. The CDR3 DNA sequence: TGTGCCACCAGTGCTACCGCCCGGGGAGACAATCAGCCCCAGCATTTT.

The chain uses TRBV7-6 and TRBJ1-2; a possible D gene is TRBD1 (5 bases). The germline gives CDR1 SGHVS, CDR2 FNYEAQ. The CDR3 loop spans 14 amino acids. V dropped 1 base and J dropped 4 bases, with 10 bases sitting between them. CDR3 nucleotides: TGTGCCAGCAGCTTAGGACCAGGGTCCTATGGCTACACCTTC. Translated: CASSLGPGSYGYTF.

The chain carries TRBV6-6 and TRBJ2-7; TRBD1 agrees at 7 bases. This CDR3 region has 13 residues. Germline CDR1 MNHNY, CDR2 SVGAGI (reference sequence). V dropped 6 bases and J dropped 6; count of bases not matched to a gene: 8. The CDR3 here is CASRKDRLGEQYV. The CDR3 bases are TGTGCCAGCAGGAAGGACAGGCTCGGCGAGCAGTACGTC.

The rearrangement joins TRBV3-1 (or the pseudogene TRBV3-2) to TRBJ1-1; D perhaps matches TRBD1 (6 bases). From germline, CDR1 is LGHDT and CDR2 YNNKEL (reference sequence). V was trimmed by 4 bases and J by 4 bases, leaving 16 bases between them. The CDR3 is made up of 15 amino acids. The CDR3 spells CASSLRDRGGTEAFF. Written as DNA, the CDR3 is TGTGCCAGCAGCCTAAGGGATAGGGGGGGCACTGAAGCTTTCTTT.

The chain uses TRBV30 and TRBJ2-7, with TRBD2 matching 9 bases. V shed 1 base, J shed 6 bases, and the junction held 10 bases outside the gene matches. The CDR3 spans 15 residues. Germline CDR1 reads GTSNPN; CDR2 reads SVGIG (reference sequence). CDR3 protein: CAWSGDRLAGSEQYF. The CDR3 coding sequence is TGTGCCTGGAGTGGGGATCGGCTAGCGGGAAGCGAGCAGTACTTC. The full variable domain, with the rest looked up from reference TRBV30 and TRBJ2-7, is SQTIHQWPATLVQPVGSPLSLECTVEGTSNPNLYWYRQAAGRGLQLLFYSVGIGQISSEVPQNLSASRPQDRQFILSSKKLLLSDSGFYLCAWSGDRLAGSEQYFGPGTRLTVT.

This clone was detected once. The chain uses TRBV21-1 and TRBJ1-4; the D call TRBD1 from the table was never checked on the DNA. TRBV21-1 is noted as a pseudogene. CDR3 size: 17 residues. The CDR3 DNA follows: TGTGCCAGCAGCAAGGGACAGGGGGCGCTTAGGAATGAAAAACTGTTTTTT. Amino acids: CASSKGQGALRNEKLFF.

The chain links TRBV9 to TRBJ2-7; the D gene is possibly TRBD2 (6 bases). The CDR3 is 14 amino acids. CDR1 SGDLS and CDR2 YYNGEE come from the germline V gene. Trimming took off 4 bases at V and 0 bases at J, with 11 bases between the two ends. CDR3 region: CASSPGLISYEQYF. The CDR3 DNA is TGTGCCAGCAGCCCGGGACTTATCTCCTACGAGCAGTACTTC.

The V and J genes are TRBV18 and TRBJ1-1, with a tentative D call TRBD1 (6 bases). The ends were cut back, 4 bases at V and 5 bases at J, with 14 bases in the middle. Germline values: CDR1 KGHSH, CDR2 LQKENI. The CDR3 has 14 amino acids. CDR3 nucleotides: TGTGCCAGCTCACGTGACAGGTTGAGGACTGAAGCTTTCTTT. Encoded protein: CASSRDRLRTEAFF. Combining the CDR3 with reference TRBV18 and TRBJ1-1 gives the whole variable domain NAGVMQNPRHLVRRRGQEARLRCSPMKGHSHVYWYRQLPEEGLKFMVYLQKENIIDESGMPKERFSAEFPKEGPSILRIQQVVRGDSAAYFCASSRDRLRTEAFFGQGTRLTVV.

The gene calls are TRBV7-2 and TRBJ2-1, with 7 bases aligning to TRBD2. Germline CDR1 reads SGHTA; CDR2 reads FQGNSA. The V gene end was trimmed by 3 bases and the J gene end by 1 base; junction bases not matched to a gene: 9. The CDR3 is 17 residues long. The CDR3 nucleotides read TGTGCCAGCAGCTTTCGAGTAGCGGGCCGATCCTACAATGAGCAGTTCTTC. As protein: CASSFRVAGRSYNEQFF.

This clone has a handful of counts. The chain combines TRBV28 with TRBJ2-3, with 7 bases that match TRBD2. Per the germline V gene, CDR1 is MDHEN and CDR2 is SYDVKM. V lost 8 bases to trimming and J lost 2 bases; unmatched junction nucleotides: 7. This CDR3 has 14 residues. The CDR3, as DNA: TGTGCCAGCCAGCAAGCGGGGACCACAGATACGCAGTATTTT. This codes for CASQQAGTTDTQYF. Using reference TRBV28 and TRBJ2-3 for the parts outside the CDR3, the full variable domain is DVKVTQSSRYLVKRTGEKVFLECVQDMDHENMFWYRQDPGLGLRLIYFSYDVKMKEKGDIPEGYSVSREKKERFSLILESASTNQTSMYLCASQQAGTTDTQYFGPGTRLTVL.

The CDR3 reads CASSRLGGTGELFF. The CDR3 DNA reads as TGTGCCAGCAGCAGACTAGGAGGCACCGGGGAGCTGTTTTTT. This chain links TRBV27 with TRBJ2-2; TRBD2 is a possible D gene (6 bases). This CDR3 has 14 residues. V gave up 6 bases and J gave up 4 bases, with 12 bases separating them. The germline V gene encodes CDR1 MNHEY and CDR2 SMNVEV (reference sequence).

Written as DNA, the CDR3 is TGCGCCAGCAGCCTGACTAGCGGGAGGCAAGAGACCCAGTACTTC. It encodes CASSLTSGRQETQYF. The V call is TRBV5-1, the J call TRBJ2-5; TRBD2 aligns across 13 bases. Germline V gene data show CDR1 as SGHRS and CDR2 as YFSETQ. The CDR3 covers 15 residues. J was trimmed by 2 bases and V by 4 bases; bases with no gene match: 2.